Following are 7 T cell receptor beta chains from one sample sequenced in a study of T-cell reconstitution after alpha-beta-depleted transplantation in children. Unique molecular identifiers were incorporated when the TCRbeta library was constructed. TCRdb re-called the PCR reads with MiXCR, one entry per CDR3 protein. The sample lists hundreds of thousands of distinct CDR3 sequences, 20% to 30% occurring once. The sample here was PBMCs, mostly from graft donor cells, taken 360 days after TCRalphabeta/CD19-depleted stem cell transplant. The receptors were gathered from a female patient between 2 and 10 years old who had a stem cell transplant for congenital amegakaryocytic thrombocytopenia, so the T cells may come from the graft donor.

This clonotype has more than one count but fewer than ten. J is TRBJ2-1 and V is TRBV6-1, with 7 nucleotides matching TRBD1. The CDR3 contains 14 residues. Trimming took 5 bases from V and 9 from J; bases not matched to a gene: 10. Germline V lookup: CDR1 MNHNS, CDR2 SASEGT. CDR3 sequence: CASSQERGLGEQFF. The CDR3 nucleotides are TGTGCCAGCAGTCAGGAGAGGGGGCTGGGTGAGCAGTTCTTC.

The chain recombines TRBV5-1 with TRBJ1-2; the D gene is possibly TRBD1 (5 bases). This CDR3 has 14 amino acids. Germline assignment: CDR1 SGHRS and CDR2 YFSETQ. With 4 bases removed from V and 7 bases from J, the gap between germline ends came to 17 bases. CDR3 region: CASSGVGVGGGYTF. CDR3 bases: TGCGCCAGCAGCGGCGTAGGGGTGGGAGGTGGCTACACCTTC.

The CDR3 DNA reads TGTGCCAGCAGCTTTGGGACAGGGGAAGAGACCCAGTACTTC. As protein: CASSFGTGEETQYF. The chain uses TRBV5-6 and TRBJ2-5, with TRBD1 matching over 10 bases. The ends lost 2 bases at V and 3 bases at J; junction bases unmatched: 1. Germline values: CDR1 SGHDT, CDR2 YYEEEE. This CDR3 region has 14 residues. Combining the CDR3 with reference TRBV5-6 and TRBJ2-5 gives the whole variable domain DAGVTQSPTHLIKTRGQQVTLRCSPKSGHDTVSWYQQALGQGPQFIFQYYEEEERQRGNFPDRFSGHQFPNYSSELNVNALLLGDSALYLCASSFGTGEETQYFGPGTRLLVL.

This chain uses TRBV7-7 with TRBJ2-6, with D possibly called TRBD1 or TRBD2 (6 bases each). Trimming stripped 5 bases from V and 0 bases from J, with 14 bases between. The length of the CDR3 is 17 residues. Germline CDR1 and CDR2: SSHAT and FNYEAQ (reference sequence). The CDR3, as DNA: TGTGCCAGCAGCCGGAGGGGGGCGAACTCTGGGGCCAACGTCCTGACTTTC. Translation gives CASSRRGANSGANVLTF.

The V and J genes are TRBV6-7 and TRBJ2-1; 8 nucleotides line up with TRBD2. TRBV6-7 is reported as an ORF; its role is uncertain. The CDR3 spans 16 residues. Trimming took 4 bases from V and 2 from J; bases not matched to a gene: 7. CDR3 sequence (DNA): TGTGCCAGCAGTTCGCCGACTAGCGCTGCCTACAATGAGCAGTTCTTC. The encoded protein is CASSSPTSAAYNEQFF.

The chain employs TRBV29-1 and TRBJ2-5; 9 bases line up with TRBD1. Trimming took 7 bases from V and 4 from J; bases not matched to a gene: 7. CDR3 length: 13 amino acids. Germline V gene lookup returns CDR1 SQVTM and CDR2 ANQGSEA. CDR3 in DNA: TGCAGCGGTCTACAGGGGGCGGGAGAGACCCAGTACTTC. Translation: CSGLQGAGETQYF.

This clonotype was seen only a few times. CDR3 sequence (DNA): TGCAGCGAGCGACTAGGACAAGAGACCCAGTACTTC. It translates to CSERLGQETQYF. V and J are TRBV29-1 and TRBJ2-5; D is perhaps TRBD2 (6 bases). Germline assignment: CDR1 SQVTM and CDR2 ANQGSEA. V lost 7 bases and J lost 2, with 11 bases in between. CDR3 length equals 12 residues. The entire variable domain, with the rest obtained from reference TRBV29-1 and TRBJ2-5, is as follows: SAVISQKPSRDICQRGTSLTIQCQVDSQVTMMFWYRQQPGQSLTLIATANQGSEATYESGFVIDKFPISRPNLTFSTLTVSNMSPEDSSIYLCSERLGQETQYFGPGTRLLVL.